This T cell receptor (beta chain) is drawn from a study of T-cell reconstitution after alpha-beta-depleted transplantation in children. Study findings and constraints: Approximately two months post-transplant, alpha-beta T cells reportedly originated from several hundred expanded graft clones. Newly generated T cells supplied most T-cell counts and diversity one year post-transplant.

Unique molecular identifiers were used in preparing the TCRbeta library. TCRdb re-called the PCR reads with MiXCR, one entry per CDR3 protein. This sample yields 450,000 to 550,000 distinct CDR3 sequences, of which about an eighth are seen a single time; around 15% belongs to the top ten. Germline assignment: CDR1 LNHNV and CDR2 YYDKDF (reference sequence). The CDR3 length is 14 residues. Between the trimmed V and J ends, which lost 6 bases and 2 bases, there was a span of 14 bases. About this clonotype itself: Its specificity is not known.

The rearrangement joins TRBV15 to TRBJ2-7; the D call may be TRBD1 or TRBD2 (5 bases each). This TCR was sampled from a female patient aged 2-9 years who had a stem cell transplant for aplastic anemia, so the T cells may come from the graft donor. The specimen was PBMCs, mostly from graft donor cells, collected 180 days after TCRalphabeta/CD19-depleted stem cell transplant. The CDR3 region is CATSILTGPYEQYV. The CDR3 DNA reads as TGTGCCACCAGTATCCTCACGGGGCCCTACGAGCAGTACGTC.